This TCR beta chain was sequenced during a study of T cells after yellow fever vaccination. Findings and caveats of the study: CD4 and CD8 compartments shared a small share of clonotypes, likely from convergent recombination. The secondary response showed a weaker magnitude and a faster peak, day 5 versus 15. The study re-detected most primary-vaccination clones after the booster (96% CD4, approximately 87% CD8).

One entry per CDR3 protein results from TCRdb running MiXCR on the 5' RACE reads. Of some 320,000 distinct CDR3 sequences in the sample, approximately 4% were seen once. The CDR3 is 15 amino acids. Per germline, CDR1 DFQATT and CDR2 SNEGSKA (reference sequence). Trimming pared 6 bases from V and 4 bases from J, leaving 18 bases between. Only one count was recorded for this clonotype. The target antigen is unknown. This specimen was PBMCs, taken 5 days after the yellow fever booster vaccination. This TCR derives from a young man who received the YFV17D yellow fever vaccine. The chain has TRBV20-1 and TRBJ2-2; D is ambiguous. Here the CDR3 reads CSALVLHSFTGELFF. CDR3 bases: TGCAGTGCACTGGTACTTCACAGTTTCACCGGGGAGCTGTTTTTT.